These 29 T cell receptor beta chains were sequenced from one sample in a study of shared clonotypes between healthy human individuals. The protocol was immunoSEQ multiplex PCR, while the TCRdb copy is restricted to in-frame clones and leaves out a portion. The data hold almost 750,000 clones, with 55% to 75% observed a single time. The sequenced sample consisted of memory CD4+ T cells sorted from blood. As for subset: CD45RA-negative fraction. The receptors were sampled from a woman in her 30s in good health.

The chain recombines TRBV19 with TRBJ2-7; the D is unclear. The CDR3 totals 14 residues. Germline V gene sequence: CDR1 LNHDA, CDR2 SQIVND (reference sequence). V gave up 1 base and J gave up 0 bases, with 7 bases separating them. CDR3 in amino acids: CASSIVVPSYEQYF. CDR3 nucleotides: TGTGCCAGTAGTATAGTGGTACCCTCCTACGAGCAGTACTTC.

The chain links TRBV18 to TRBJ1-5; TRBD1 might be the D (5 bases). V was pared by 3 bases and J by 8 bases, with 11 bases between. The CDR3 contains 13 residues. In germline, CDR1 is KGHSH, CDR2 LQKENI. CDR3 in amino acids: CASSPGSGEPQHF. DNA of the CDR3: TGTGCCAGCTCACCGGGTTCGGGGGAGCCCCAGCATTTT.

J is TRBJ2-3 and V is TRBV27; 13 bases map to TRBD2. The CDR3 consists of 14 residues. Germline values: CDR1 MNHEY, CDR2 SMNVEV (reference sequence). Trimming removed 6 bases from V and 10 bases from J; junction bases left unmatched: 7. CDR3 amino acids: CASSTGTSGIAQYF. Here the CDR3 DNA reads TGTGCCAGCAGCACCGGGACTAGCGGGATTGCGCAGTATTTT.

Notes on this clone: Other DNA sequences of this sample code for an identical CDR3. The rearrangement links TRBV5-1 to TRBJ2-7, with 10 bases fitting TRBD1. The germline gives CDR1 SGHRS, CDR2 YFSETQ. This CDR3 comprises 15 residues. J was trimmed by 2 bases and V by 3 bases; bases with no gene match: 5. CDR3 sequence: CASSSSGTGAYEQYF. DNA for the CDR3: TGCGCCAGCAGCTCCTCCGGGACAGGGGCCTACGAGCAGTACTTC.

The chain employs TRBV18 and TRBJ2-1; no clear D. With 3 bases removed from V and 6 bases from J, the gap between germline ends came to 18 bases. The CDR3 has 16 residues. Germline V gene data show CDR1 as KGHSH and CDR2 as LQKENI. CDR3 sequence (DNA): TGTGCCAGCTCACCGGAGCCCCGAAACATGGGCAATGAGCAGTTCTTC. It is translated as CASSPEPRNMGNEQFF.

V usage is TRBV29-1 and J usage is TRBJ2-5; tentative D call: TRBD2 (7 bases). Germline CDR1 and CDR2: SQVTM and ANQGSEA. The V end was cut by 6 bases, the J end by 3 bases, with 17 bases between. The length of the CDR3 is 14 residues. This chain's CDR3 is CSVGGGRWEETQYF. The CDR3 bases are TGCAGCGTAGGGGGGGGCCGCTGGGAAGAGACCCAGTACTTC.

This chain's CDR3 is CASSPQKETQYF. The CDR3 DNA sequence: TGTGCCAGCAGCCCGCAGAAAGAGACCCAGTACTTC. This chain joins TRBV28 and TRBJ2-5; D is unresolved. Trimming removed 6 bases from V and 3 bases from J, with 8 bases in between. Germline assignment: CDR1 MDHEN and CDR2 SYDVKM. CDR3 size: 12 residues.

The DNA for the CDR3 is TGCGCCAGCAACATTAACTCCGGGGACAGGGAGGCTAATGAAAAACTGTTTTTT. Translated: CASNINSGDREANEKLFF. The chain recombines TRBV5-1 with TRBJ1-4, with TRBD1 matching 9 bases. The length of the CDR3 is 18 residues. CDR1 is SGHRS, CDR2 YFSETQ, per germline. V lost 6 bases to trimming and J lost 3 bases; unmatched junction nucleotides: 15. Based on the CDR3 plus reference TRBV5-1 and TRBJ1-4, the full variable domain is KAGVTQTPRYLIKTRGQQVTLSCSPISGHRSVSWYQQTPGQGLQFLFEYFSETQRNKGNFPGRFSGRQFSNSRSEMNVSTLELGDSALYLCASNINSGDREANEKLFFGSGTQLSVL.

The chain joins TRBV2 to TRBJ2-2; the D is unclear. This CDR3 spans 13 amino acids. The V end was cut by 6 bases, the J end by 5 bases, with 10 bases between. The germline V gene has CDR1 SNHLY and CDR2 FYNNEI. In DNA form, the CDR3 reads TGTGCCAGCAGGGTACTTCCAACCGGGGAGCTGTTTTTT. This sequence encodes CASRVLPTGELFF.

The table lists this clone with a few counts. The rearrangement links TRBV11-2 to TRBJ2-3; a weak D match, TRBD1 (6 bases). CDR1 and CDR2 from the germline V gene are SGHAT and FQNNGV. V was shortened by 4 bases and J by 3 bases, with 14 bases between the two germline ends. The length of the CDR3 is 15 residues. The CDR3 DNA reads TGTGCCAGCAGCTCCTATCGGACAGCAACAGATACGCAGTATTTT. Translating it yields CASSSYRTATDTQYF.

The chain couples TRBV18 to TRBJ1-1; D unclear. The CDR3 is 14 residues long. Trimming removed 1 base at V and 1 base at J, with 7 bases between. CDR1 and CDR2 from the germline V gene are KGHSH and LQKENI. CDR3: CASSPQGWNTEAFF. The DNA for the CDR3 is TGTGCCAGCTCACCACAGGGTTGGAACACTGAAGCTTTCTTT.

The chain has TRBV7-2 and TRBJ2-1, with D possibly being TRBD2 (5 bases). Germline V lookup: CDR1 SGHTA, CDR2 FQGNSA. The CDR3 totals 14 residues. Trimming pared 8 bases from V and 5 bases from J, leaving 16 bases between. The CDR3 DNA reads TGTGCCAGCGTTTTCTGGAGCGGCGACAATGAGCAGTTCTTC. Translation gives CASVFWSGDNEQFF. Full variable domain (remainder filled in from reference TRBV7-2 and TRBJ2-1): GAGVSQSPSNKVTEKGKDVELRCDPISGHTALYWYRQSLGQGLEFLIYFQGNSAPDKSGLPSDRFSAERTGGSVSTLTIQRTQQEDSAVYLCASVFWSGDNEQFFGPGTRLTVL.

There are many counts of this clone. The chain recombines TRBV7-8 with TRBJ1-2; D gene unclear. The ends were cut back, 0 bases at V and 4 bases at J, with 9 bases in the middle. This CDR3 is 14 amino acids long. In germline, CDR1 is SGHVS, CDR2 FQNEAQ. The CDR3 DNA follows: TGTGCCAGCAGCTTAGCGATGGGTGCCTATGGCTACACCTTC. This codes for CASSLAMGAYGYTF.

The chain links TRBV9 to TRBJ2-2; D may be TRBD1 (6 bases). V was cut by 3 bases and J by 1 base, with 19 bases left in between. CDR1 SGDLS and CDR2 YYNGEE come from the germline V gene. This CDR3 region has 18 residues. The CDR3 nucleotides are TGTGCCAGCAGCGCCACCTCAGGGGCTTTCGGGAACACCGGGGAGCTGTTTTTT. Translating it yields CASSATSGAFGNTGELFF.

Notes on this clone: Other DNA sequences in this sample translate to the same CDR3. The V gene is TRBV5-1, the J gene TRBJ2-7; 8 bases match TRBD1. The CDR3 has 15 residues. Germline CDR1 and CDR2: SGHRS and YFSETQ. The J segment lost 2 bases and the V segment lost 0 bases, leaving 4 bases of the junction unmatched. CDR3 region: CASSLGGTGTYEQYF. For the CDR3, the DNA is TGCGCCAGCAGCTTGGGCGGGACAGGTACCTACGAGCAGTACTTC.

The chain joins TRBV28 to TRBJ1-5; D might be TRBD1 (6 bases). Germline lookup yields CDR1 MDHEN and CDR2 SYDVKM. The CDR3 extends over 15 amino acids. Trimming took off 3 bases at V and 3 bases at J, with 12 bases between the two ends. The DNA for the CDR3 is TGTGCCAGCAGTTTGCCGCAGGGGCTCAATCAGCCCCAGCATTTT. Protein product: CASSLPQGLNQPQHF.

The chain has TRBV5-8 and TRBJ2-5, with 10 nucleotides matching TRBD2. The DNA matches TRBJ2-7 better at its end, which makes the J call doubtful. This CDR3 has 15 residues. Germline CDR1 SGHTS, CDR2 YDEGEE. The CDR3 is CASSPGLAESYEQYF. CDR3 bases: TGTGCCAGCAGCCCCGGACTAGCGGAGTCCTACGAGCAGTACTTC.

This chain uses TRBV7-2 with TRBJ2-4; D is ambiguous. V lost 1 base and J lost 5, with 15 bases in between. Germline V CDR1 and CDR2: SGHTA, FQGNSA. The CDR3 has 16 amino acids. The CDR3 loop is CASSLGHPSLENIQYF. The CDR3 region has the DNA TGTGCCAGCAGCTTAGGGCACCCCTCGCTCGAAAACATTCAGTACTTC.

For the CDR3, the DNA is TGCGCCACCGGGGGGGTAAATAGCAATCAGCCCCAGCATTTT. Its protein product is CATGGVNSNQPQHF. The chain carries TRBV10-2 and TRBJ1-5; a possible D gene is TRBD1 (5 bases). V lost 10 bases and J lost 0, with 13 bases in between. The CDR3 is made up of 14 amino acids. The germline CDR1 and CDR2 sequences are WSHSY and SAAADI.

The chain recombines TRBV4-1 with TRBJ1-4; D possibly corresponds to TRBD1 (5 bases). V gave up 1 base and J gave up 0 bases, with 15 bases separating them. Germline V CDR1 and CDR2: MGHRA, YSYEKL. The CDR3 is 18 residues long. The CDR3 spells CASSQVNMGLSTNEKLFF. The CDR3 coding sequence is TGCGCCAGCAGCCAAGTGAATATGGGGCTGTCAACTAATGAAAAACTGTTTTTT.

The CDR3 sequence: CASSQTGSKETQYF. CDR3 nucleotide sequence: TGTGCCAGCAGCCAAACGGGGTCTAAAGAGACCCAGTACTTC. The chain employs TRBV28 and TRBJ2-5, with a weak D call TRBD2 (5 bases). Per the germline V gene, CDR1 is MDHEN and CDR2 is SYDVKM. The CDR3 spans 14 residues. V lost 6 bases, J lost 3 bases, and 14 bases lay in between.

J is TRBJ2-1 and V is TRBV7-9, with 8 positions matching TRBD2. Trimming removed 3 bases from V and 6 bases from J; junction bases left unmatched: 7. Looked up from germline, CDR1 is SEHNR and CDR2 is FQNEAQ (reference sequence). The CDR3 length is 15 residues. The CDR3: CASSLGTRIRNEQFF. The CDR3 nucleotides read TGTGCCAGCAGCTTGGGGACTAGGATTCGCAATGAGCAGTTCTTC.

The rearrangement uses TRBV5-1 and TRBJ2-1; 9 positions agree with TRBD2. Germline CDR1 SGHRS, CDR2 YFSETQ. V lost 0 bases, J lost 4 bases, and 8 bases stayed unmatched. The length of the CDR3 is 17 residues. CDR3 in DNA: TGCGCCAGCAGCTTGGACCCTAGCGGGACCCTGTACAATGAGCAGTTCTTC. Translation: CASSLDPSGTLYNEQFF. Full variable domain (rest looked up from reference TRBV5-1 and TRBJ2-1): KAGVTQTPRYLIKTRGQQVTLSCSPISGHRSVSWYQQTPGQGLQFLFEYFSETQRNKGNFPGRFSGRQFSNSRSEMNVSTLELGDSALYLCASSLDPSGTLYNEQFFGPGTRLTVL.

V is TRBV11-1 and J is TRBJ2-7; D is uncertain. CDR3 size: 15 residues. CDR1 is SGHAT and CDR2 is FQDESV in the germline V gene (reference sequence). With 5 bases removed from V and 4 bases from J, the gap between germline ends came to 18 bases. CDR3 coding DNA: TGTGCCAGCAGCGTTGACTCCTCCCTAGGGTACGAGCAGTACTTC. Amino acid sequence: CASSVDSSLGYEQYF.

The chain recombines TRBV2 with TRBJ2-5; no clear D. V shed 4 bases and J shed 3 bases, with 3 bases lying between them. The CDR3 loop spans 11 amino acids. Germline V gene data show CDR1 as SNHLY and CDR2 as FYNNEI. In DNA form, the CDR3 reads TGTGCCAGCAGTGCGGAAGAGACCCAGTACTTC. Amino acid sequence: CASSAEETQYF.

The rearrangement joins TRBV2 to TRBJ2-7, with 11 bases identical to TRBD2. Germline V CDR1 and CDR2: SNHLY, FYNNEI. CDR3 length equals 18 residues. The V segment lost 4 bases and the J segment 2 bases; nucleotides outside the gene matches: 13. CDR3 in amino acids: CASSVTRGLAGSPYEQYF. In DNA, the CDR3 is TGTGCCAGCAGTGTCACGCGCGGACTAGCGGGTTCCCCCTACGAGCAGTACTTC.

The CDR3 region has the DNA TGTGCCAGCAGTTCGCCGGGACAGGGGACGGGCGAGCAGTACTTC. Encoded protein: CASSSPGQGTGEQYF. This chain uses TRBV28 with TRBJ2-7; 10 bases line up with TRBD1. With 4 bases clipped from V and 6 bases from J, the junction kept 9 bases outside the gene matches. Germline CDR1 MDHEN, CDR2 SYDVKM. CDR3 length: 15 amino acids.

The table lists this clone with many counts. Here the CDR3 reads CASSLREGWNQPQHF. CDR3 nucleotides: TGTGCCAGCAGCTTACGGGAGGGTTGGAATCAGCCCCAGCATTTT. The chain couples TRBV7-8 to TRBJ1-5; D ambiguous. The CDR3 contains 15 residues. V dropped 2 bases and J dropped 4 bases, with 12 bases sitting between them. Germline CDR1 is SGHVS and CDR2 is FQNEAQ.

This clone has a count of ten or more. The CDR3 here is CASTRLVTQREQYF. CDR3 nucleotides: TGTGCCAGCACCAGGCTAGTAACCCAAAGAGAGCAGTACTTC. V gene TRBV2 combines with J gene TRBJ2-7; no reliable D call. Germline lookup yields CDR1 SNHLY and CDR2 FYNNEI. V was cut by 7 bases and J by 7 bases, with 20 bases left in between. The CDR3 runs to 14 residues.